This entry describes one T cell receptor beta chain. The data originate from a study of T cell changes during pregnancy in multiple sclerosis. Assay: immunoSEQ multiplex PCR; the TCRdb copy retains only in-frame clones and omits some. The sample lists approximately 33,000 clones, about 91% occurring once. V dropped 2 bases and J dropped 3 bases, with 23 bases sitting between them. This CDR3 has 18 residues. Germline-derived CDR1 and CDR2 are LNHDA and SQIVND (reference sequence). The genes are TRBV19 and TRBJ2-7, with D possibly being TRBD1 (6 bases). This receptor was identified in a female donor with multiple sclerosis, enrolled in a pregnancy study. This sample comprised CD4+ T cells from peripheral blood mononuclear cells, obtained after pregnancy. The CDR3 here is CASSITPDSQGWGYEQYF. CDR3 nucleotide sequence: TGTGCCAGTAGTATAACCCCGGACAGCCAAGGATGGGGCTACGAGCAGTACTTC.